The next 30 T cell receptor beta chains were all read from a single sample in a study of low-dose radiotherapy and immunotherapy resistance in tumors. TRAV- and TRBV-specific primers primed first-strand cDNA, covering alpha and beta chains. Amplification of TCRs used a constant-region primer and V-primer adapter for around 18 PCR cycles. Each CDR3 protein gets one entry after TCRdb re-called the reads with MiXCR. The repertoire consists of tens of thousands of distinct CDR3 sequences, with 20% to 30% occurring once and the leading ten covering over 9%. As for time point: after trial treatment. This sample's treatment: LDRT plus nivolumab, ipilimumab, low-dose cyclophosphamide and aspirin (RACIN trial). This material consisted of PBMCs, taken after low-dose radiotherapy plus immunotherapy. These receptors were taken from a male donor with prostate cancer.

In regard to this clonotype: It is likely a read error: a sequence one base away is far more abundant. The chain carries TRBV4-3 and TRBJ2-1; 7 bases align to TRBD1. Germline V gives CDR1 LGHNA, CDR2 YSLEER. The CDR3 spans 16 residues. Trimming removed 2 bases from V and 13 bases from J; junction bases left unmatched: 17. The CDR3 bases are TGCGCCAGCAGCCAACGAATGACAGGGCTGGGAGAGACCCAGTTCTTC. As protein: CASSQRMTGLGETQFF.

This clonotype was counted many times. The chain carries TRBV6-2 or TRBV6-3 and TRBJ2-3; D not certain. V shed 3 bases and J shed 11 bases, with 12 bases lying between them. The germline V gene encodes CDR1 MNHEY and CDR2 SVGEGT. This CDR3 spans 12 amino acids. The CDR3 is CASSYIRQRQYF. Written as DNA, the CDR3 is TGTGCCAGCAGTTATATTCGCCAGAGGCAGTATTTT.

Ten or more counts support this clonotype. The chain joins TRBV6-2 or TRBV6-3 to TRBJ2-3; D gene ambiguous. V gave up 8 bases and J gave up 4 bases, with 13 bases separating them. This CDR3 comprises 13 residues. Germline values: CDR1 MNHEY, CDR2 SVGEGT. This chain's CDR3 is CASGKGRPDTQYF. DNA for the CDR3: TGTGCCAGCGGAAAAGGACGACCAGATACGCAGTATTTT.

The chain uses TRBV27 and TRBJ2-3; 12 nucleotides agree with TRBD2. Germline trimming cut 4 bases from V and 9 bases from J; bases unmatched to any gene: 11. CDR3 length equals 16 residues. The germline gives CDR1 MNHEY, CDR2 SMNVEV (reference sequence). Here the CDR3 DNA reads TGTGCCAGCAGTTCCCGGACTAGCGGGACCCAGGGGACGCAGTATTTT. Protein product: CASSSRTSGTQGTQYF.

The chain uses TRBV5-1 and TRBJ2-3; TRBD2 matches 7 bases. CDR1 and CDR2 from the germline V gene are SGHRS and YFSETQ. V trimming: 2 bases; J trimming: 1 base; junction bases outside the gene matches: 4. This CDR3 has 15 amino acids. The CDR3 nucleotides are TGCGCCAGCAGCTTTTTTGCGGGGGGCACAGATACGCAGTATTTT. It codes for CASSFFAGGTDTQYF.

This clonotype was counted many times. This chain uses TRBV30 with TRBJ2-2; no clear D gene. Germline CDR1 and CDR2: GTSNPN and SVGIG (reference sequence). Trimming pared 0 bases from V and 0 bases from J, leaving 11 bases between. The CDR3 has 16 amino acids. The chain's CDR3 is CAWSVGGPANTGELFF. The CDR3 nucleotides read TGTGCCTGGAGTGTCGGCGGCCCCGCGAACACCGGGGAGCTGTTTTTT.

In this sample, this clonotype turned up many times. This sequence joins TRBV10-3 and TRBJ1-5; 9 bases align to TRBD1. CDR3 length: 17 residues. Germline CDR1 and CDR2: ENHRY and SYGVKD. The trim removed 2 bases at V and 2 bases at J, leaving 7 bases unmatched. This CDR3 reads CAISETDRGRGNQPQHF. CDR3 nucleotide sequence: TGTGCCATCAGTGAGACGGACAGGGGTAGGGGCAATCAGCCCCAGCATTTT.

This clonotype was recorded at least ten times. The gene calls are TRBV20-1 and TRBJ2-3; D is perhaps TRBD1 (5 bases). CDR3 length: 15 amino acids. In germline, CDR1 is DFQATT, CDR2 SNEGSKA (reference sequence). Trimming cost V 6 bases and J 0 bases, with 16 bases left between them. The CDR3 sequence is CSAPRQLISTDTQYF. CDR3 DNA sequence: TGCAGTGCACCTCGACAGTTAATTAGCACAGATACGCAGTATTTT.

This clonotype was counted at least ten times. Written as DNA, the CDR3 is TGTGCCAGCAGTCCTGGACAGACCTACTATGGCTACACCTTC. Translating it yields CASSPGQTYYGYTF. The chain joins TRBV11-2 to TRBJ1-2; D possibly corresponds to TRBD1 (6 bases). This CDR3 region has 14 residues. CDR1 SGHAT and CDR2 FQNNGV come from the germline V gene. V shed 6 bases and J shed 3 bases, with 14 bases lying between them.

There are many counts of this clonotype. The chain combines TRBV7-2 with TRBJ2-3; TRBD2 matches 10 bases. Germline V gives CDR1 SGHTA, CDR2 FQGNSA. The CDR3 has 18 amino acids. The ends lost 3 bases at V and 8 bases at J; junction bases unmatched: 17. As DNA, the CDR3 is TGTGCCAGCAGCTTTTCTGTTAGCGGGGGGCGGACAGGTAGTACGCAGTATTTT. This gives the protein CASSFSVSGGRTGSTQYF. Filled out from reference TRBV7-2 and TRBJ2-3, the complete variable domain reads GAGVSQSPSNKVTEKGKDVELRCDPISGHTALYWYRQSLGQGLEFLIYFQGNSAPDKSGLPSDRFSAERTGGSVSTLTIQRTQQEDSAVYLCASSFSVSGGRTGSTQYFGPGTRLTVL.

The genes are TRBV20-1 and TRBJ2-7; TRBD2 matches at 13 bases. The J segment lost 2 bases and the V segment lost 5 bases, leaving 6 bases of the junction unmatched. The CDR3 runs 15 residues. Germline lookup yields CDR1 DFQATT and CDR2 SNEGSKA (reference sequence). The chain's CDR3 is CSAAGTSGNPYEQYF. CDR3 DNA sequence: TGCAGTGCTGCCGGGACTAGCGGGAACCCCTACGAGCAGTACTTC.

This clonotype was counted many times. This chain uses TRBV7-2 with TRBJ2-2; D gene ambiguous. This CDR3 has 15 residues. Per the germline V gene, CDR1 is SGHTA and CDR2 is FQGNSA. Trimming removed 7 bases from V and 0 bases from J, with 12 bases in between. The CDR3 bases are TGTGCCAGCATACCCTCCTACTCGAACACCGGGGAGCTGTTTTTT. This sequence encodes CASIPSYSNTGELFF.

In this sample, this clonotype turned up many times. The rearrangement joins TRBV30 to TRBJ2-3; 11 bases match TRBD2. Germline-derived CDR1 and CDR2 are GTSNPN and SVGIG (reference sequence). The CDR3 is made up of 16 amino acids. Trimming removed 1 base from V and 3 bases from J; junction bases left unmatched: 6. In DNA form, the CDR3 reads TGTGCCTGGAGTGGGGCTAGCGGGGGGAAAACAGATACGCAGTATTTT. Protein: CAWSGASGGKTDTQYF.

The table lists this clonotype with many counts. V and J are TRBV11-3 and TRBJ2-7; D possibly corresponds to TRBD1 (6 bases). The germline V gene encodes CDR1 SGHNT and CDR2 YENEEA. Trimming left V 5 bases short and J 5 bases short, with 19 bases between. This CDR3 has 15 residues. CDR3 DNA: TGTGCCAGCAGCCTTATTACAGGGACCGTCGACGAGCAGTACTTC. It specifies CASSLITGTVDEQYF.

V is TRBV9 and J is TRBJ2-2; 10 bases agree with TRBD2. The CDR3 contains 15 residues. Germline V gene sequence: CDR1 SGDLS, CDR2 YYNGEE. J lost 6 bases, V lost 4 bases, and 6 bases had no gene match. The CDR3 DNA sequence: TGTGCCAGCAGCCCTACTAGCGGGGCCCCCGGGGAGCTGTTTTTT. Translation: CASSPTSGAPGELFF.

This clonotype was observed many times. The CDR3 does not end in the conserved phenylalanine or tryptophan, so this is likely a read error. Because the CDR3's place on the DNA is in doubt, the DNA is left out and the CDR3 is given as listed by TCRdb. V is TRBV29-1 and J is TRBJ1-4. The CDR3 has 8 residues if both end residues are counted. Germline V gene lookup returns CDR1 SQVTM and CDR2 ANQGSEA. CDR3 region: CSAWTAYD.

The sample holds many counts of this clonotype. The V call is TRBV29-1, the J call TRBJ2-5; weak D call: TRBD1 (5 bases). The CDR3 extends over 12 amino acids. The germline CDR1 and CDR2 sequences are SQVTM and ANQGSEA. The V end lost 4 bases, the J end lost 6 bases, and 12 bases lay between the germline ends. In nucleotides, the CDR3 is TGCAGCGTTGCCTTATCAGGGCAGACCCAGTACTTC. Encoded protein: CSVALSGQTQYF.

This clonotype was picked up many times. The genes are TRBV6-2 or TRBV6-3 and TRBJ2-5, with D possibly TRBD1 on 5 matching bases. Trimming took off 2 bases at V and 9 bases at J, with 7 bases between the two ends. The germline CDR1 and CDR2 sequences are MNHEY and SVGEGT. CDR3 length equals 11 residues. Written as DNA, the CDR3 is TGTGCCAGCAGTTACCTAGGGGCCCAGTACTTC. Its protein is CASSYLGAQYF.

The table lists this clonotype with many counts. This sequence joins TRBV20-1 and TRBJ1-1; 8 bases are a match to TRBD1. After removal of 6 bases from V and 5 bases from J, the junction contained 11 bases not matched to a gene. CDR1 and CDR2 (germline): DFQATT, SNEGSKA (reference sequence). The CDR3 length is 14 residues. CDR3 residues: CSAQKDRVKTEAFF. The DNA for the CDR3 is TGCAGTGCGCAGAAGGACAGGGTCAAAACTGAAGCTTTCTTT.

This clonotype was detected ten times or more. The chain couples TRBV5-1 to TRBJ2-2; no definite D call. There are 14 residues in the CDR3. The germline V gene has CDR1 SGHRS and CDR2 YFSETQ. With 1 base removed from V and 1 base from J, the gap between germline ends came to 5 bases. CDR3 sequence: CASSLSGNTGELFF. The CDR3 nucleotides are TGCGCCAGCAGCTTGTCAGGGAACACCGGGGAGCTGTTTTTT.

There are many counts of this clonotype. The V call is TRBV5-4, the J call TRBJ1-1; 7 bases line up with TRBD1. Germline loops: CDR1 SGHNT, CDR2 YYREEE (reference sequence). This CDR3 has 14 amino acids. J gave up 2 bases and V 5 bases, and 6 bases lay outside the gene matches. This CDR3 is CASRPDRSNTEAFF. CDR3 bases: TGTGCCAGCAGACCGGACAGGAGTAACACTGAAGCTTTCTTT.

The sample holds many counts of this clonotype. The V call is TRBV20-1, the J call TRBJ2-3; the D gene could be TRBD1 or TRBD2 (5 bases each). V dropped 3 bases and J dropped 0 bases, with 16 bases sitting between them. CDR3 size: 16 residues. CDR1 DFQATT and CDR2 SNEGSKA come from the germline V gene (reference sequence). CDR3 coding DNA: TGCAGTGCTAGCGCAGTCGGGACGTCTAGCACAGATACGCAGTATTTT. This codes for CSASAVGTSSTDTQYF.

This clonotype was counted between two and nine times. The chain employs TRBV13 and TRBJ2-5; TRBD1 is a possible D gene (6 bases). V was pared by 5 bases and J by 5 bases, with 12 bases between. The germline gives CDR1 PRHDT, CDR2 FYEKMQ (reference sequence). The CDR3 has 13 amino acids. The DNA of the CDR3 is TGTGCCAGCAGCCCGGGACATTTGGAGACCCAGTACTTC. Protein sequence: CASSPGHLETQYF.

The rearrangement links TRBV10-2 to TRBJ2-1, with TRBD1 identical over 7 bases. The CDR3 runs to 16 residues. Trimming cost V 3 bases and J 8 bases; bases outside gene matches: 13. Germline loops: CDR1 WSHSY, CDR2 SAAADI. The CDR3 sequence is CASSDPDRAPGDEQFF. CDR3 DNA: TGCGCCAGCAGTGACCCCGACAGGGCCCCCGGAGATGAGCAGTTCTTC.

This clonotype has a handful of counts. This chain links TRBV5-1 with TRBJ1-4; D not resolved. Trimming removed 4 bases from V and 2 bases from J, with 12 bases in between. CDR3 size: 15 residues. From germline, CDR1 is SGHRS and CDR2 YFSETQ. The CDR3 sequence: CASSKDLATNEKLFF. Written as DNA, the CDR3 is TGCGCCAGCAGCAAGGACCTGGCGACTAATGAAAAACTGTTTTTT.

The CDR3 reads CASATGDNSPLHF. Written as DNA, the CDR3 is TGCGCCAGCGCGACAGGGGATAATTCACCCCTCCACTTT. V is TRBV5-1 and J is TRBJ1-6, with TRBD1 matching over 8 bases. Germline V gives CDR1 SGHRS, CDR2 YFSETQ. The CDR3 runs to 13 residues. With 7 bases clipped from V and 5 bases from J, the junction kept 2 bases outside the gene matches.

In this sample, this clonotype turned up many times. This rearrangement joins TRBV28 to TRBJ1-4; D might be TRBD1 (5 bases). This CDR3 is built from 14 residues. Germline V gene sequence: CDR1 MDHEN, CDR2 SYDVKM. V lost 7 bases, J lost 3 bases, and 12 bases lay in between. CDR3 nucleotides: TGTGCCAGCAACTCCGGGGGGGCTAATGAAAAACTGTTTTTT. The encoded protein is CASNSGGANEKLFF.

This clonotype showed up many times. The genes are TRBV7-2 and TRBJ1-4; TRBD1 aligns across 7 bases. Germline V gene sequence: CDR1 SGHTA, CDR2 FQGNSA. V was clipped by 1 base and J by 5 bases; unmatched bases: 7. The CDR3 is made up of 16 amino acids. The CDR3, as DNA: TGTGCCAGCAGCTTAGGAATGGGACAGATGAATGAAAAACTGTTTTTT. Translating gives CASSLGMGQMNEKLFF. The variable domain in full, with the rest retrieved from reference TRBV7-2 and TRBJ1-4, is GAGVSQSPSNKVTEKGKDVELRCDPISGHTALYWYRQSLGQGLEFLIYFQGNSAPDKSGLPSDRFSAERTGGSVSTLTIQRTQQEDSAVYLCASSLGMGQMNEKLFFGSGTQLSVL.

About this clonotype itself: One base away lies a much larger clone, so this may be a sequencing read error. The chain joins TRBV6-2 or TRBV6-3 to TRBJ1-5; 7 nucleotides agree with TRBD1. Germline CDR1 MNHEY, CDR2 SVGEGT. The CDR3 consists of 17 residues. CDR3 sequence reads: CASSEVGRGNSDQPQHF. In DNA, the CDR3 is TGTGCCAGCAGTGAAGTTGGCAGGGGGAATAGCGATCAGCCCCAGCATTTT.

This clonotype occurred many times. V gene TRBV7-8 combines with J gene TRBJ1-2, with a tentative D call TRBD1 (5 bases). Germline CDR1 and CDR2: SGHVS and FQNEAQ. The CDR3 loop spans 15 amino acids. V was clipped by 1 base and J by 4 bases, with 13 bases between them. Here the CDR3 DNA reads TGTGCCAGCAGCTTAGGGGGGGGGGATGTCTATGGCTACACCTTC. Residues: CASSLGGGDVYGYTF.